This T cell receptor (beta chain) was documented in a study of blood T cell repertoires in COVID-19. Background on the study: Specimens from acute and convalescent COVID-19 originated in the United States, Italy and Spain.

Profiling relied on immunoSEQ multiplex PCR, and the TCRdb table lists in-frame clones only, not all of them. Among approximately 180,000 clones, nearly 80% were seen once, and the ten largest hold about 26%. The sample taken for sequencing was peripheral blood. This receptor was obtained from a woman in her seventies with acute or convalescent COVID-19.

CDR3 region: CASSLGGLSYEQYF. The CDR3 DNA reads as TGCGCCAGCAGCTTGGGTGGGCTCTCCTACGAGCAGTACTTC. The V gene is TRBV5-1, the J gene TRBJ2-7; no clear D gene. V dropped 0 bases and J dropped 0 bases, with 7 bases sitting between them. CDR1 and CDR2 from the germline V gene are SGHRS and YFSETQ. The CDR3 runs 14 residues.